These T cell receptor beta chains were read from a single sample in a study of CD8 T cells in ankylosing spondylitis. TCRdb reprocessed the 5' RACE reads with MiXCR, giving one entry per CDR3 protein. The sample lists 50,000 or so distinct CDR3 sequences, 6.5% to 9% occurring once. Sample: blood, either unsorted or a sorted T cell fraction (not recorded which). All receptors come from a female donor with ankylosing spondylitis or in good health (not recorded which). The CDR3 runs from the conserved cysteine through the conserved F or W. D genes are given only for firm matches. Not every row has a clone size; where given, it reads once, few, many or a size class.

15 TRBJ2-7 TRBD1 TRBV4-1 many CASSQGRDRAYEQYF TGCGCCAGCAGCCAAGGTCGGGACAGAGCCTACGAGCAGTACTTC
14 TRBJ1-1 NA TRBV12-3/TRBV12-4 many CASTSPSRGTEAFF TGTGCCAGCACCTCACCCTCGCGGGGGACTGAAGCTTTCTTT
16 TRBJ2-3 TRBD1 TRBV10-3 many CAISNLTGTGGGTQYF TGTGCCATCAGCAACCTGACCGGGACAGGCGGTGGTACGCAGTATTTT
13 TRBJ2-3 NA TRBV5-1 NA CASSLAAGYTQYF TGCGCCAGCAGCTTAGCGGCGGGCTATACGCAGTATTTT
12 TRBJ1-1 NA TRBV3-1 many CASGAKPGEAFF TGTGCCAGCGGAGCGAAGCCGGGTGAAGCTTTCTTT
14 TRBJ1-3 TRBD1 TRBV12-3/TRBV12-4 many CASSPGGLGNTIYF TGTGCCAGCAGCCCAGGGGGACTTGGAAACACCATATATTTT
15 TRBJ2-5 NA TRBV7-9 NA CASSSVEAAQETQYF TGTGCCAGCAGCTCCGTGGAAGCTGCGCAAGAGACCCAGTACTTC
15 TRBJ2-7 NA TRBV9 many CASSVEEKGPYEQYF TGTGCCAGCAGCGTAGAAGAAAAGGGACCCTACGAGCAGTACTTC
12 TRBJ1-1 NA TRBV29-1 many CSVGGRSTEAFF TGCAGCGTTGGGGGCAGAAGCACTGAAGCTTTCTTT
16 TRBJ2-2 NA TRBV18 many CASSPPGGLNTGELFF TGTGCCAGCTCACCGCCCGGGGGGCTCAACACCGGGGAGCTGTTTTTT
14 TRBJ1-3 TRBD1 TRBV27 NA CASSPSGGDNTIYF TGTGCCAGCAGTCCCTCAGGGGGGGACAACACCATATATTTT
13 TRBJ1-1 TRBD1 TRBV20-1 medium-sized CSAPGQKNTEAFF TGCAGTGCGCCGGGACAGAAGAACACTGAAGCTTTCTTT
15 TRBJ1-1 NA TRBV6-6 many CASFPRGEVGTEAFF TGTGCCAGCTTCCCTCGAGGGGAAGTCGGCACTGAAGCTTTCTTT
18 TRBJ2-5 TRBD2 TRBV3-1 NA CTIMPRWGGLAVKETQYF TGTACCATCATGCCTCGATGGGGGGGACTAGCGGTGAAAGAGACCCAGTACTTC
13 TRBJ1-5 NA TRBV12-3/TRBV12-4 many CASSFAVYQPQHF TGTGCCAGCAGTTTTGCTGTCTATCAGCCCCAGCATTTT
16 TRBJ2-3 NA TRBV5-1 NA CASSLTAYTSTDTQYF TGCGCCAGCAGCCTGACAGCCTATACTAGCACAGATACGCAGTATTTT
16 TRBJ2-3 TRBD2 TRBV10-3 many CAISESGGVPTDTQYF TGTGCCATCAGTGAGTCGGGGGGGGTCCCCACAGATACGCAGTATTTT
14 TRBJ1-1 NA TRBV6-1 many CASRKITGRTEAFF TGTGCCAGCAGAAAGATAACAGGGCGCACTGAAGCTTTCTTT